These 32 T cell receptor beta chains were all obtained from the same sample, sequenced in a study of siplizumab effects on memory and regulatory T cells. Sequencing was performed with immunoSEQ multiplex PCR; in TCRdb, only in-frame clones are kept and a portion is missing. The sample comprises fewer than 120,000 clones, about nine tenths of which are singletons, and approximately 1.2% rests with the top ten. Sequenced material: CD4+ T cells sorted from blood. These TCRs come from a human donor in good health.

The chain joins TRBV7-9 to TRBJ2-1; D gene unclear. V lost 7 bases to trimming and J lost 10 bases, with 14 bases between them. CDR3 length equals 12 residues. CDR1 and CDR2 (germline): SEHNR, FQNEAQ (reference sequence). CDR3 protein: CASNREVREQFF. The CDR3, as DNA: TGTGCCAGCAACCGAGAAGTTCGCGAGCAGTTCTTC.

The chain carries TRBV9 and TRBJ1-2, with a weak D call TRBD1 (6 bases). In germline, CDR1 is SGDLS, CDR2 YYNGEE. The CDR3 is 13 amino acids. The V and J ends lost 4 bases and 3 bases respectively, with 10 bases between them. CDR3 nucleotides: TGTGCCAGCAGCCCCGGGACACACTATGGCTACACCTTC. Translating it yields CASSPGTHYGYTF.

The J gene is TRBJ1-5, the V gene TRBV10-3; possibly TRBD1 for D (5 bases). The germline V gene encodes CDR1 ENHRY and CDR2 SYGVKD. There are 13 residues in the CDR3. The V end lost 7 bases, the J end lost 3 bases, and 10 bases lay between the germline ends. DNA of the CDR3: TGTGCCATCAACGACAGAATCAATCAGCCCCAGCATTTT. Encoded protein: CAINDRINQPQHF.

CDR3: CAWKFLGSQETQYF. CDR3 sequence (DNA): TGTGCCTGGAAGTTCTTAGGATCCCAAGAGACCCAGTACTTC. This rearrangement joins TRBV30 to TRBJ2-5, with unresolved D. The CDR3 is 14 amino acids. V was clipped by 4 bases and J by 1 base, with 13 bases between them. The germline CDR1 and CDR2 sequences are GTSNPN and SVGIG (reference sequence). Complete variable domain (other parts from reference TRBV30 and TRBJ2-5): SQTIHQWPATLVQPVGSPLSLECTVEGTSNPNLYWYRQAAGRGLQLLFYSVGIGQISSEVPQNLSASRPQDRQFILSSKKLLLSDSGFYLCAWKFLGSQETQYFGPGTRLLVL.

The rearrangement uses TRBV7-9 and TRBJ2-1; 9 nucleotides line up with TRBD2. Germline V CDR1 and CDR2: SEHNR, FQNEAQ (reference sequence). V shed 7 bases and J 3 bases; nucleotides not matched to a gene: 4. The CDR3 consists of 14 residues. DNA for the CDR3: TGTGCCAGCATCGGTAGCGGGGGCTACAATGAGCAGTTCTTC. This codes for CASIGSGGYNEQFF.

The CDR3 sequence is CASSPWGGGSTDTQYF. The CDR3 DNA is TGTGCCAGCAGCCCGTGGGGGGGCGGGAGCACAGATACGCAGTATTTT. V is TRBV7-9 and J is TRBJ2-3; tentatively, D is TRBD2 (7 bases). The CDR3 extends over 16 amino acids. CDR1 and CDR2 from the germline V gene are SEHNR and FQNEAQ (reference sequence). V lost 5 bases and J lost 0, with 15 bases in between. The full variable domain, rest sourced from reference TRBV7-9 and TRBJ2-3, is DTGVSQNPRHKITKRGQNVTFRCDPISEHNRLYWYRQTLGQGPEFLTYFQNEAQLEKSRLLSDRFSAERPKGSFSTLEIQRTEQGDSAMYLCASSPWGGGSTDTQYFGPGTRLTVL.

The rearrangement links TRBV2 to TRBJ2-4; D not resolved. V was trimmed by 6 bases and J by 0 bases, leaving 15 bases between them. Germline V CDR1 and CDR2: SNHLY, FYNNEI. There are 16 residues in the CDR3. In DNA, the CDR3 is TGTGCCAGCAGCCCAGGCTGGTATATAGCCAAAAACATTCAGTACTTC. It translates to CASSPGWYIAKNIQYF. Using reference TRBV2 and TRBJ2-4 for the parts outside the CDR3, the full variable domain is EPEVTQTPSHQVTQMGQEVILRCVPISNHLYFYWYRQILGQKVEFLVSFYNNEISEKSEIFDDQFSVERPDGSNFTLKIRSTKLEDSAMYFCASSPGWYIAKNIQYFGAGTRLSVL.

V gene TRBV18 combines with J gene TRBJ1-4; no clear D gene. V was shortened by 0 bases and J by 8 bases, with 10 bases between the two germline ends. CDR1 KGHSH and CDR2 LQKENI come from the germline V gene. CDR3 size: 14 residues. The CDR3 loop is CASSPPTLDEKLFF. The CDR3 nucleotides are TGTGCCAGCTCACCACCGACTTTGGACGAAAAACTGTTTTTT.

CDR3 sequence: CASSPYDLSNSPLHF. CDR3 sequence (DNA): TGTGCCAGCAGCCCTTACGACCTTAGCAATTCACCCCTCCACTTT. J is TRBJ1-6 and V is TRBV9, with no clear D. The V end lost 4 bases, the J end lost 7 bases, and 15 bases lay between the germline ends. The CDR3 has 15 amino acids. Per the germline V gene, CDR1 is SGDLS and CDR2 is YYNGEE.

The rearrangement uses TRBV7-6 and TRBJ2-3, with D tentatively TRBD1 (6 bases). The germline V and J ends were trimmed by 6 bases and 7 bases, with 11 bases remaining between them. Germline assignment: CDR1 SGHVS and CDR2 FNYEAQ. The CDR3 is made up of 12 amino acids. The CDR3 DNA is TGTGCCAGCAGTCTAGGGGGAAATACGCAGTATTTT. Translation: CASSLGGNTQYF.

The chain couples TRBV5-4 to TRBJ1-1, with no clear D. The V gene lost 4 bases and the J gene lost 0 bases, with 13 bases spanning the gap. The CDR3 runs 15 residues. Per germline, CDR1 SGHNT and CDR2 YYREEE (reference sequence). This chain's CDR3 is CASSGPRRLNTEAFF. The CDR3 coding sequence is TGTGCCAGCAGCGGCCCGAGGAGGCTGAACACTGAAGCTTTCTTT.

The rearrangement joins TRBV6-5 to TRBJ1-2; D may be TRBD1 (5 bases). V lost 0 bases and J 0 bases, leaving 8 bases between the germline ends. Germline assignment: CDR1 MNHEY and CDR2 SVGAGI. This CDR3 contains 15 residues. For the CDR3, the DNA is TGTGCCAGCAGTTACTCGGGGGTAACTAACTATGGCTACACCTTC. Translation: CASSYSGVTNYGYTF.

The V gene is TRBV11-3, the J gene TRBJ2-7; the D call may be TRBD1 or TRBD2 (5 bases each). The CDR3 length is 15 residues. Germline assignment: CDR1 SGHNT and CDR2 YENEEA. Deletions cut 1 base from V and 1 base from J, with 11 bases between. The DNA of the CDR3 is TGTGCCAGCAGCTTAGGTGGGGACGGATCCTACGAGCAGTACTTC. Protein: CASSLGGDGSYEQYF.

The CDR3 spells CASSSRLGGRETQYF. CDR3 sequence (DNA): TGTGCCAGCAGTTCCCGGCTAGGGGGAAGGGAGACCCAGTACTTC. The V call is TRBV27, the J call TRBJ2-5; possibly TRBD1 for D (6 bases). The CDR3 is 15 amino acids. V was clipped by 4 bases and J by 5 bases, with 17 bases between them. Per germline, CDR1 MNHEY and CDR2 SMNVEV (reference sequence).

V usage is TRBV11-3 and J usage is TRBJ2-5, with D hard to call. CDR3 length: 12 amino acids. Trimming removed 0 bases from V and 2 bases from J, with 1 base in between. In germline, CDR1 is SGHNT, CDR2 YENEEA. As DNA, the CDR3 is TGTGCCAGCAGCTTAGATCAAGAGACCCAGTACTTC. Translated: CASSLDQETQYF.

Written as DNA, the CDR3 is TGCGCCAGCAGCTTGGTGAATCCCCAGGATTCACCCCTCCACTTT. Translating it yields CASSLVNPQDSPLHF. The V and J genes are TRBV5-1 and TRBJ1-6; no clear D gene. CDR1 is SGHRS and CDR2 is YFSETQ in the germline V gene. V was clipped by 0 bases and J by 8 bases, with 12 bases between them. The CDR3 totals 15 residues. The whole variable domain, filled in from reference TRBV5-1 and TRBJ1-6, reads KAGVTQTPRYLIKTRGQQVTLSCSPISGHRSVSWYQQTPGQGLQFLFEYFSETQRNKGNFPGRFSGRQFSNSRSEMNVSTLELGDSALYLCASSLVNPQDSPLHFGNGTRLTVT.

The gene calls are TRBV6-1 and TRBJ2-7, with D perhaps TRBD1 (5 bases). The CDR3 has 13 residues. Germline-derived CDR1 and CDR2 are MNHNS and SASEGT. Trimming took 0 bases from V and 6 from J, leaving 9 bases between them. The CDR3: CASSEAWGAEQYF. The CDR3 nucleotides read TGTGCCAGCAGTGAAGCGTGGGGCGCCGAGCAGTACTTC.

V gene TRBV6-5 combines with J gene TRBJ2-7; 8 bases match TRBD1. The CDR3 has 15 amino acids. The V segment lost 2 bases and the J segment 4 bases; nucleotides outside the gene matches: 7. Germline V gene data show CDR1 as MNHEY and CDR2 as SVGAGI. For the CDR3, the DNA is TGTGCCAGCAGTTACAGGCAGGGGGCAGGGTACGAGCAGTACTTC. Translation: CASSYRQGAGYEQYF.

This chain connects TRBV7-8 to TRBJ1-5; TRBD1 matches 10 bases. Germline loops: CDR1 SGHVS, CDR2 FQNEAQ. This CDR3 region has 15 residues. V was clipped by 6 bases and J by 6 bases; unmatched bases: 8. This CDR3 reads CASRRQGAGGQPQHF. CDR3 nucleotide sequence: TGTGCCAGCAGGCGACAGGGGGCAGGAGGTCAGCCCCAGCATTTT.

This clone was found a few times. The V gene is TRBV5-1, the J gene TRBJ1-2; D may be TRBD1 (5 bases). The CDR3 is 15 amino acids. The V end was cut by 1 base, the J end by 6 bases, with 16 bases between. CDR1 SGHRS and CDR2 YFSETQ come from the germline V gene. Here the CDR3 DNA reads TGCGCCAGCAGCTTGTCCAGGGAGTGGTGGGATGGCTACACCTTC. Residues: CASSLSREWWDGYTF.

This sequence joins TRBV2 and TRBJ1-2; 10 bases are a match to TRBD1. Trimming took 2 bases from V and 5 from J; bases not matched to a gene: 5. This CDR3 is 15 amino acids long. Germline values: CDR1 SNHLY, CDR2 FYNNEI. The CDR3 DNA follows: TGTGCCAGCAGTGAAATAAGGACAGGGGGGTATGGCTACACCTTC. It codes for CASSEIRTGGYGYTF.

The chain uses TRBV7-2 and TRBJ1-1; 8 nucleotides align to TRBD1. Germline CDR1 SGHTA, CDR2 FQGNSA. V lost 5 bases and J lost 4; bases outside the gene matches: 6. The CDR3 has 14 amino acids. The CDR3 loop is CASSQDRASTEAFF. CDR3 coding DNA: TGTGCCAGCAGCCAGGACAGGGCTTCCACTGAAGCTTTCTTT.

CDR3: CATSREYGRGRPPTYEQYF. CDR3 coding DNA: TGTGCCACCAGCAGAGAGTATGGGCGGGGGAGGCCCCCAACCTACGAGCAGTACTTC. This chain links TRBV15 with TRBJ2-7, with 7 bases aligning to TRBD2. CDR3 size: 19 residues. Looked up from germline, CDR1 is LNHNV and CDR2 is YYDKDF (reference sequence). The J segment lost 2 bases and the V segment lost 0 bases, leaving 16 bases of the junction unmatched.

The gene calls are TRBV5-4 and TRBJ1-1; TRBD1 aligns across 9 bases. V lost 4 bases to trimming and J lost 4 bases; unmatched junction nucleotides: 8. Germline-derived CDR1 and CDR2 are SGHNT and YYREEE (reference sequence). The CDR3 length is 15 residues. CDR3 nucleotide sequence: TGTGCCAGCAGCAGAAACAGGGGGCTTGCCACTGAAGCTTTCTTT. Translated: CASSRNRGLATEAFF.

The V gene is TRBV30, the J gene TRBJ2-1; TRBD1 matches 11 bases. This CDR3 has 17 amino acids. Germline CDR1 reads GTSNPN; CDR2 reads SVGIG (reference sequence). The J segment lost 1 base and the V segment lost 3 bases, leaving 8 bases of the junction unmatched. The CDR3 bases are TGTGCCTGGAGGCCGGGACAGGGGGTCAGGTCCTACAATGAGCAGTTCTTC. It specifies CAWRPGQGVRSYNEQFF.

The V call is TRBV2, the J call TRBJ2-4; D call uncertain. The CDR3 runs to 14 residues. Germline V gene data show CDR1 as SNHLY and CDR2 as FYNNEI. V gave up 6 bases and J gave up 0 bases, with 9 bases separating them. The CDR3 DNA is TGTGCCAGCAGGGGAAGCTTAGCCAAAAACATTCAGTACTTC. This gives the protein CASRGSLAKNIQYF.

The rearrangement joins TRBV15 to TRBJ2-3, with D maybe TRBD1 (5 bases). Trimming took off 0 bases at V and 3 bases at J, with 13 bases between the two ends. CDR1 is LNHNV, CDR2 YYDKDF, per germline (reference sequence). CDR3 length: 16 amino acids. The CDR3 sequence: CATSRDPPKGTDTQYF. The DNA for the CDR3 is TGTGCCACCAGCAGAGATCCCCCTAAGGGGACAGATACGCAGTATTTT.

The chain has TRBV10-3 and TRBJ1-5; 7 positions match TRBD1. J gave up 4 bases and V 5 bases, and 5 bases lay outside the gene matches. Germline V CDR1 and CDR2: ENHRY, SYGVKD. This CDR3 region has 14 residues. The CDR3 DNA is TGTGCCATCAGTCCTTCAGGGGGAAATCAGCCCCAGCATTTT. Its translation is CAISPSGGNQPQHF.

V and J are TRBV7-9 and TRBJ2-6; D call uncertain. CDR1 is SEHNR, CDR2 FQNEAQ, per germline (reference sequence). Trimming left V 1 base short and J 0 bases short, with 7 bases between. CDR3 length equals 16 residues. The DNA for the CDR3 is TGTGCCAGCAGCTTAGGCAGATTCTCTGGGGCCAACGTCCTGACTTTC. It is translated as CASSLGRFSGANVLTF.

This chain links TRBV10-3 with TRBJ2-7; 12 bases line up with TRBD2. In germline, CDR1 is ENHRY, CDR2 SYGVKD. V gave up 0 bases and J gave up 5 bases; unmatched junction bases: 5. The CDR3 has 16 residues. The CDR3 DNA is TGTGCCATCAGTGAGTCGACTAGCGGGAGCTTAAACGAGCAGTACTTC. As protein: CAISESTSGSLNEQYF.

The chain is built from TRBV7-9 and TRBJ1-1; 7 bases are shared with TRBD1. CDR1 and CDR2 (germline): SEHNR, FQNEAQ (reference sequence). Losses at the gene ends were 5 bases for V and 10 bases for J; bases not matched to a gene: 13. This CDR3 spans 14 amino acids. The CDR3 nucleotides are TGTGCCAGCAGCCCATCAACAGGGGCAGAGGCAGCTTTCTTT. It codes for CASSPSTGAEAAFF. Supplemented by reference TRBV7-9 and TRBJ1-1, the full variable domain reads DTGVSQNPRHKITKRGQNVTFRCDPISEHNRLYWYRQTLGQGPEFLTYFQNEAQLEKSRLLSDRFSAERPKGSFSTLEIQRTEQGDSAMYLCASSPSTGAEAAFFGQGTRLTVV.

The chain recombines TRBV4-1 with TRBJ2-1; D tentatively reads TRBD1 or TRBD2 (5 bases each). The CDR3 is 16 residues long. The germline V gene has CDR1 MGHRA and CDR2 YSYEKL. Between the trimmed V and J ends, which lost 6 bases and 10 bases, there was a span of 25 bases. The CDR3 DNA sequence: TGCGCCAGCAGGTTAAGAGGGGCCTCCCTTTCAGAGGAGCAGTTCTTC. It specifies CASRLRGASLSEEQFF.